This T cell receptor (beta chain) was sequenced in a study of T cells in tumors after PD-1 blockade. Study-level findings and limits: After therapy, most expanded exhausted CD8+ clones were absent pre-treatment, suggesting clonal replacement.

Some clones are missing from TCRdb's copy, which holds only in-frame ones; the method was immunoSEQ multiplex PCR. The repertoire holds about 3,800 clones, with 62% as singletons. Comments on this clone: The antigen is not known.

The V gene end was trimmed by 0 bases and the J gene end by 5 bases; junction bases not matched to a gene: 4. The CDR3 is made up of 17 amino acids. The germline gives CDR1 MRHNA, CDR2 SNTAGT. The chain recombines TRBV6-4 with TRBJ2-2; TRBD2 matches at 12 bases. This sequence was found in a human donor with cutaneous squamous cell carcinoma. Sample: tumor tissue, taken after anti-PD-1 treatment. CDR3 bases: TGTGCCAGCAGTGACTCCCCTAGCGGGGGGGAGACCGGGGAGCTGTTTTTT. Its protein is CASSDSPSGGETGELFF.